This is a list of T cell receptor beta chains from one sample in a study of T cells after yellow fever vaccination. TCRdb re-analysed the 5' RACE reads in MiXCR, keeping a single row per CDR3 protein. This table has approximately 330,000 distinct CDR3 sequences, 12% appearing once. The sample here was CD4+ T cells sorted from PBMCs, taken 15 days after the yellow fever booster vaccination. These receptors came from a man aged 18-30 years who received the YFV17D yellow fever vaccine. The CDR3 runs from the conserved cysteine through the conserved F or W. D genes are given only for firm matches. The listing skips clone size in some rows; elsewhere it reads once, few, many or a size class.

TRBD2	-	TRBV6-4	TRBJ2-2	TGTGCCAGCAGTCCCGGGGGGAACGGGCTAGCAGAGAACACCGGGGAGCTGTTTTTT	CASSPGGNGLAENTGELFF
-	-	TRBV6-2/TRBV6-3	TRBJ1-6	TGTGCCAGCAGTTACCACAGAGATTCACCCCTCCACTTT	CASSYHRDSPLHF
TRBD2	-	TRBV4-3	TRBJ2-3	TGCGCCAGCAGCCTCGCGGGGGGCTTGGGGGACACAGATACGCAGTATTTT	CASSLAGGLGDTDTQYF
-	-	TRBV5-1	TRBJ2-5	TGCGCCAGCAGCGGCAATGCGGAGACCCAGTACTTC	CASSGNAETQYF
-	-	TRBV5-6	TRBJ2-5	TGTGCCAGCAGCTTGCTCTCGGGCGGGGAGACCCAGTACTTC	CASSLLSGGETQYF
-	-	TRBV5-1	TRBJ1-5	TGCGCCAGCAGCTCCTACAGTCAGCCCCAGCATTTT	CASSSYSQPQHF
-	-	TRBV2	TRBJ2-7	TGTGCCAGCAGTCTGCCGGGACACTCATCCTACGAGCAGTACTTC	CASSLPGHSSYEQYF
TRBD2	-	TRBV12-3/TRBV12-4	TRBJ2-2	TGTGCCAGCAGGGGCGGGGGGGCCCCTAACACCGGGGAGCTGTTTTTT	CASRGGGAPNTGELFF
-	few	TRBV19	TRBJ2-3	TGTGCCAGTAGTATTTTCGGAGTAGATACGCAGTATTTT	CASSIFGVDTQYF
-	few	TRBV20-1	TRBJ1-4	TGCAGTGCTAGTCCAGGGGAAGGAAAACTGTTTTTT	CSASPGEGKLFF
TRBD1	many	TRBV3-1	TRBJ2-1	TGTGCCAGCTCAGGTCTCGGACAGGTGCAGTTCTTC	CASSGLGQVQFF
-	many	TRBV7-6	TRBJ2-5	TGTGCCAGCACGTTCAGGCAACAAGAGACCCAGTACTTC	CASTFRQQETQYF
-	-	TRBV5-1	TRBJ1-2	TGCGCCAGCAGCCCAGGACAGCCCGGGTATGGCTACACCTTC	CASSPGQPGYGYTF
TRBD1	-	TRBV6-2/TRBV6-3	TRBJ1-2	TGTGCCAGTTCAACAGGGGACTATGGCTACACCTTC	CASSTGDYGYTF
-	many	TRBV7-2	TRBJ1-5	TGTGCCAGCAGCTTAGGCAGGAACAATCAGCCCCAGCATTTT	CASSLGRNNQPQHF
TRBD1	-	TRBV6-5	TRBJ2-1	TGTGCCAGCAGGAAGGACAGGGCCAATGAGCAGTTCTTC	CASRKDRANEQFF
-	many	TRBV12-3/TRBV12-4	TRBJ2-5	TGTGCCAGCAGCTCCCCCGGGGTACCGACCCAGTACTTC	CASSSPGVPTQYF
TRBD2	few	TRBV7-2	TRBJ2-5	TGTGCCAGCAGCTTAGCCCGGACTAGTGGACAGACCCAGTACTTC	CASSLARTSGQTQYF
-	many	TRBV5-8	TRBJ1-2	TGTGCCAGCAGCTTGGTCCCGCCCCGTCAAGGCTACACCTTC	CASSLVPPRQGYTF
-	few	TRBV7-2	TRBJ1-3	TGTGCCAGCAGCTTAGCTCCTCCGGGCTCTGGAAACACCATATATTTT	CASSLAPPGSGNTIYF
-	many	TRBV30	TRBJ2-3	TGTGCCTGGAGTCGGGGTATGACAGATACGCAGTATTTT	CAWSRGMTDTQYF
TRBD1	-	TRBV5-6	TRBJ2-1	TGTGCCAGCAGCTTACCGGGACAGGGTCAGGATGAGCAGTTCTTC	CASSLPGQGQDEQFF
-	-	TRBV6-2/TRBV6-3	TRBJ2-1	TGTGCCAGCAGTTATTTTGGTGAGCAGTTCTTC	CASSYFGEQFF
-	many	TRBV7-3	TRBJ1-1	TGTGCCAGCAGCTTGAATGTGGGGAACACTGAAGCTTTCTTT	CASSLNVGNTEAFF
TRBD1	-	TRBV3-1	TRBJ1-2	TGTGCCAGCAGCCGACCGGGACAGGGGACTGGCTACACCTTC	CASSRPGQGTGYTF
-	-	TRBV10-3	TRBJ1-3	TGTGCCATCAGTGAGTTTGGGGACACCATATATTTT	CAISEFGDTIYF
-	few	TRBV7-2	TRBJ2-5	TGTGCCAGCAGCTTAATCCGGTCTGGGAAAGAGACCCAGTACTTC	CASSLIRSGKETQYF
TRBD1	many	TRBV29-1	TRBJ2-7	TGCAGCGTTGGGACAGGGGAAATCTACGAGCAGTACTTC	CSVGTGEIYEQYF
TRBD1	-	TRBV29-1	TRBJ2-1	TGCAGCGCCGGGACAGGGGGCTACAATGAGCAGTTCTTC	CSAGTGGYNEQFF
-	-	TRBV12-3/TRBV12-4	TRBJ1-5	TGTGCCAGCAGTTTGGGCGGTCGGCCCCAGCATTTT	CASSLGGRPQHF
TRBD2	-	TRBV5-1	TRBJ2-3	TGCGCCAGCGGTAATAGCGGGGGGAGCACAGATACGCAGTATTTT	CASGNSGGSTDTQYF
-	-	TRBV6-1	TRBJ1-2	TGTGCCAGCAGTGAGACCGTTAACTATGGCTACACCTTC	CASSETVNYGYTF
-	-	TRBV5-4	TRBJ1-1	TGTGCCAGCAGCTTGCTGCCAGGGGACCACACTGAAGCTTTCTTT	CASSLLPGDHTEAFF
-	few	TRBV10-3	TRBJ2-5	TGTGCCATCAGTGAGTCACTAGGGCTAAGAGAGACCCAGTACTTC	CAISESLGLRETQYF
-	-	TRBV7-2	TRBJ2-1	TGTGCCAGCAGCTTAGCCCACGGACCAAGGCCCCCAGAGTTCTTC	CASSLAHGPRPPEFF
-	-	TRBV10-3	TRBJ1-5	TGTGCCATCAGTGAGATGAGGAATCAGCCCCAGCATTTT	CAISEMRNQPQHF
-	-	TRBV2	TRBJ2-3	TGTGCCAGCAGTGAAGCGGGGCCAGATACGCAGTATTTT	CASSEAGPDTQYF
-	many	TRBV25-1	TRBJ2-2	TGTGCCAGCAGTTATTCCAGTTACACCGGGGAGCTGTTTTTT	CASSYSSYTGELFF
-	few	TRBV25-1	TRBJ1-4	TGTGCCAGCAGTGAACGGCTTAATGAAAAACTGTTTTTT	CASSERLNEKLFF
-	many	TRBV9	TRBJ2-3	TGTGCCAGCAGCGTTTCGGGAGCTAGCACAGATACGCAGTATTTT	CASSVSGASTDTQYF
-	many	TRBV4-2	TRBJ1-6	TGTGCCAGCAGCCCGGGCAGGAGCTCCTATAATTCACCCCTCCACTTT	CASSPGRSSYNSPLHF
-	-	TRBV20-1	TRBJ2-3	TGCAGTGCTAGATCCTGGACACGAACAGATACGCAGTATTTT	CSARSWTRTDTQYF
-	-	TRBV5-1	TRBJ2-6	TGCGCCAGCCGGGCGACCTCTGGGGCCAACGTCCTGACTTTC	CASRATSGANVLTF
-	-	TRBV6-5	TRBJ1-2	TGTGCCAGCAACCTCCCGGGTTATGGCTACACCTTC	CASNLPGYGYTF
-	few	TRBV12-3/TRBV12-4	TRBJ1-1	TGTGCCAGCAGCCCAGGCACGGTAGAGAACACTGAAGCTTTCTTT	CASSPGTVENTEAFF
-	once	TRBV20-1	TRBJ2-5	TGCAGTGCTAGAGTAACAGGCATAGAGACCCAGTACTTC	CSARVTGIETQYF
TRBD1	-	TRBV5-6	TRBJ2-2	TGTGCCAGCAGCAGGACAGGGGTGAAAGCGGGGAACACCGGGGAGCTGTTTTTT	CASSRTGVKAGNTGELFF
-	few	TRBV12-3/TRBV12-4	TRBJ1-5	TGTGCCAGCAGTCGATTGGGGCAGCCCCAGCATTTT	CASSRLGQPQHF
-	few	TRBV12-3/TRBV12-4	TRBJ2-7	TGTGCCAGCAGTTTAGTGGGGAGGCAGTACTTC	CASSLVGRQYF
-	few	TRBV21-1	TRBJ1-5	TGTGCCAGCAGCACCCGGGACTTAAGCAATCAGCCCCAGCATTTT	CASSTRDLSNQPQHF
-	-	TRBV7-3	TRBJ2-3	TGTGCCAGCAGCTACGGACAGCGACAAGCGCAGTATTTT	CASSYGQRQAQYF
-	few	TRBV2	TRBJ2-1	TGTGCCAGCACCCACCCCAGTTCTTACGGGGGTGAGCAGTTCTTC	CASTHPSSYGGEQFF
-	-	TRBV7-3	TRBJ2-5	TGTGCCAGCAGCCTCACAGGGATGGAGACCCAGTACTTC	CASSLTGMETQYF